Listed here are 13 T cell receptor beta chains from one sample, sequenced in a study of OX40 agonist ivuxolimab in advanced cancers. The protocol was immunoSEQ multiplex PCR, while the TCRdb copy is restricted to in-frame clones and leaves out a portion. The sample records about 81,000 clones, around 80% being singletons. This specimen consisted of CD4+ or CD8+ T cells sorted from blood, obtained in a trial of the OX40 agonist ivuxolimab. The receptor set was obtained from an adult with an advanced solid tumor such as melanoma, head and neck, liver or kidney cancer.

CDR3 loop: CASSPGVNQPQHF. In nucleotides, the CDR3 is TGTGCCAGCAGTCCCGGGGTCAATCAGCCCCAGCATTTT. V is TRBV6-5 and J is TRBJ1-5; the D is unclear. From germline, CDR1 is MNHEY and CDR2 SVGAGI. This CDR3 region has 13 residues. V lost 5 bases to trimming and J lost 3 bases, with 8 bases between them.

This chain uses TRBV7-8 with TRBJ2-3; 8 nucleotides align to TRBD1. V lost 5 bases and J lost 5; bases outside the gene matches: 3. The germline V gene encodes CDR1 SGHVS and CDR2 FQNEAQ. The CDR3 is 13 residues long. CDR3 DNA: TGTGCCAGCAGCCCCGGACAGGGAGATACGCAGTATTTT. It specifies CASSPGQGDTQYF.

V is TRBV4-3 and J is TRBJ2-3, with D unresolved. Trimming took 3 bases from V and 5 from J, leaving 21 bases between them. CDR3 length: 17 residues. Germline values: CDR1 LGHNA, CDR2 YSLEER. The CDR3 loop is CASSHGPGGEKEDTQYF. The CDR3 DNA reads TGCGCCAGCAGCCACGGACCCGGCGGTGAGAAAGAAGATACGCAGTATTTT.

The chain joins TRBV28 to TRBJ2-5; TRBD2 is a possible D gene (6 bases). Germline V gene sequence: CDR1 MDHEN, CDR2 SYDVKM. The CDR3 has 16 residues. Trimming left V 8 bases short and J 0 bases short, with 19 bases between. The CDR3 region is CASYGTGDWYQETQYF. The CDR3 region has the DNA TGTGCCAGCTATGGGACGGGGGATTGGTACCAAGAGACCCAGTACTTC. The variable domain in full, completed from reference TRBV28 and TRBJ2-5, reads DVKVTQSSRYLVKRTGEKVFLECVQDMDHENMFWYRQDPGLGLRLIYFSYDVKMKEKGDIPEGYSVSREKKERFSLILESASTNQTSMYLCASYGTGDWYQETQYFGPGTRLLVL.

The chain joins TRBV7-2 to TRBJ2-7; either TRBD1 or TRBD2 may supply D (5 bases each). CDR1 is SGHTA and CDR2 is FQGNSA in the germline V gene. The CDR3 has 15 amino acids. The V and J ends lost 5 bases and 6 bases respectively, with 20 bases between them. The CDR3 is CASSPGPGLSLEQYF. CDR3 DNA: TGTGCCAGCAGCCCGGGGCCAGGATTGTCCCTCGAGCAGTACTTC.

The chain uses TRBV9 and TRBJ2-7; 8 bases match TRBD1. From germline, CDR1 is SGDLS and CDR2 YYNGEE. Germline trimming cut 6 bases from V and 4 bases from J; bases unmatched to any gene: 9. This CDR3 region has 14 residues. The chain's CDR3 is CASNPGTGLYEQYF. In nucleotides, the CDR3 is TGTGCCAGCAACCCCGGGACAGGTCTGTACGAGCAGTACTTC.

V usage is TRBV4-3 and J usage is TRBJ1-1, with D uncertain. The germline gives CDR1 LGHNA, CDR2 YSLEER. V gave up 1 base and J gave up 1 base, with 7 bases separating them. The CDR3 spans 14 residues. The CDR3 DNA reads TGCGCCAGCAGCCAAGGACCGGGGAACACTGAAGCTTTCTTT. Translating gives CASSQGPGNTEAFF.

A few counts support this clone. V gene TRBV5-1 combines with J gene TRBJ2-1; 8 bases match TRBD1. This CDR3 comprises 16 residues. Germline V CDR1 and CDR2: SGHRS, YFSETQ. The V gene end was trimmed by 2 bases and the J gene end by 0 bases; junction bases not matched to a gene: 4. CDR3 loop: CASSLKTGVSYNEQFF. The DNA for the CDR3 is TGCGCCAGCAGCTTAAAGACAGGGGTCTCCTACAATGAGCAGTTCTTC.

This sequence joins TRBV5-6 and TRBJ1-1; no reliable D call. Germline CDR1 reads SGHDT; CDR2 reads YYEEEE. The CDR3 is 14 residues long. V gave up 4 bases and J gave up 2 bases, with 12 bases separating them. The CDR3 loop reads CASSRNTLNTEAFF. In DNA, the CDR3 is TGTGCCAGCAGCCGAAACACACTAAACACTGAAGCTTTCTTT.

This CDR3 is CASSSQTGTVTDTQYF. The CDR3 DNA is TGTGCCAGCTCTTCCCAAACCGGGACAGTCACAGATACGCAGTATTTT. The chain joins TRBV19 to TRBJ2-3; 7 nucleotides match TRBD1. V was clipped by 9 bases and J by 2 bases; unmatched bases: 14. CDR1 is LNHDA and CDR2 is SQIVND in the germline V gene (reference sequence). CDR3 length equals 16 residues.

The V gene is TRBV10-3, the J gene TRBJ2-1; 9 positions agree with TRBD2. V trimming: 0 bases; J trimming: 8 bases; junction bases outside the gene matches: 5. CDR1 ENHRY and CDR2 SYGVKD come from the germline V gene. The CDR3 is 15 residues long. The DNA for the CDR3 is TGTGCCATCAGTGAGTCGGGCGGGAGGGCCCATGAGCAGTTCTTC. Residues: CAISESGGRAHEQFF.

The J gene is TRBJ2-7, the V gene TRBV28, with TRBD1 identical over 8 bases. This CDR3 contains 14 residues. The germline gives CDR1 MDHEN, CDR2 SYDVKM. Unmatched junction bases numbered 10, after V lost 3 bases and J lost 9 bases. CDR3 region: CASSLDREVTGQYF. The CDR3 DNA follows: TGTGCCAGCAGTTTGGACAGGGAGGTTACCGGGCAGTACTTC.

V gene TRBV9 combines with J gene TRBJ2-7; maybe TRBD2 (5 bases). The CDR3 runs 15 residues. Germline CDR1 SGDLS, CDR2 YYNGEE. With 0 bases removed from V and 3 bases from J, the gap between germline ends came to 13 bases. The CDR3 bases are TGTGCCAGCAGCGTAGGAAGCGGTGCTCTCTACGAGCAGTACTTC. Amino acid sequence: CASSVGSGALYEQYF.